Shown below are 14 T cell receptor beta chains from a single sample sequenced in a study of blood T cell repertoires in COVID-19. Profiling relied on immunoSEQ multiplex PCR, and the TCRdb table lists in-frame clones only, not all of them. Seen here are hundreds of thousands of clones, about nine tenths observed once, and the top ten hold 5.5% to 7%. Input material: peripheral blood. The receptors originated from a man older than 75 with acute or convalescent COVID-19.

The chain employs TRBV6-1 and TRBJ2-7; tentatively, D is TRBD1 (6 bases). The germline V and J ends were trimmed by 3 bases and 3 bases, with 15 bases remaining between them. CDR1 MNHNS and CDR2 SASEGT come from the germline V gene. The CDR3 loop spans 15 amino acids. CDR3 sequence (DNA): TGTGCCAGCAGTGAGATGGCGACAGGAGGCTACGAGCAGTACTTC. Encoded protein: CASSEMATGGYEQYF.

The chain is built from TRBV12-1 and TRBJ2-7; TRBD2, as called in the table, went unchecked against the DNA. TRBV12-1 is reported as a pseudogene. This CDR3 contains 16 residues. CDR3 bases: TGTGCCAGCAGCTTTGGTATGGCTAGCGTTACCTACGAGCAGTACGTC. As protein: CASSFGMASVTYEQYV.

This clone was detected only a few times. The chain joins TRBV6-5 to TRBJ1-4, with D maybe TRBD1 (5 bases). Germline V gene lookup returns CDR1 MNHEY and CDR2 SVGAGI. This CDR3 region has 14 residues. Trimming cost V 6 bases and J 8 bases, with 16 bases left between them. CDR3 region: CASRGPSAWEKLFF. The CDR3 DNA reads TGTGCCAGCAGGGGGCCCTCCGCCTGGGAAAAACTGTTTTTT.

This chain links TRBV18 with TRBJ2-7, with 8 nucleotides matching TRBD1. V shed 5 bases, J shed 5 bases, and the junction held 11 bases outside the gene matches. The CDR3 spans 15 residues. Looked up from germline, CDR1 is KGHSH and CDR2 is LQKENI. The CDR3 region has the DNA TGTGCCAGCTCAGGGGCAGGGGGCACCGTTGACGAGCAGTACTTC. It specifies CASSGAGGTVDEQYF.

CDR3 loop: CASSSPGTGYDEQFF. CDR3 sequence (DNA): TGTGCCAGCAGTTCCCCCGGGACAGGGTATGATGAGCAGTTCTTC. This rearrangement joins TRBV6-6 to TRBJ2-1, with TRBD1 identical over 9 bases. The junction had 9 bases not matched to a gene; V was cut back by 4 bases and J by 8 bases. Germline CDR1 reads MNHNY; CDR2 reads SVGAGI (reference sequence). The CDR3 loop spans 15 amino acids.

The chain uses TRBV12-3 or TRBV12-4 and TRBJ1-2; D may be TRBD1 (6 bases). Trimming removed 6 bases at V and 2 bases at J, with 10 bases between. The CDR3 runs to 13 residues. For the CDR3, the DNA is TGTGCCAGCAGCGGACAGCGGAACTATGGCTACACCTTC. Translated: CASSGQRNYGYTF.

The chain combines TRBV24-1 with TRBJ2-4; TRBD1 agrees at 9 bases. The junction had 5 bases not matched to a gene; V was cut back by 2 bases and J by 1 base. Per the germline V gene, CDR1 is KGHDR and CDR2 is SFDVKD. The CDR3 loop spans 17 amino acids. CDR3 region: CATSDSGDRVAKNIQYF. For the CDR3, the DNA is TGTGCCACCAGTGATTCGGGGGACAGGGTTGCCAAAAACATTCAGTACTTC.

This chain joins TRBV12-3 or TRBV12-4 and TRBJ2-7, with 7 bases that match TRBD1. V was pared by 6 bases and J by 4 bases, with 3 bases of the junction left unmatched. The CDR3 runs to 12 residues. CDR3 amino acids: CASSLTGYEQYF. The DNA of the CDR3 is TGTGCCAGCAGCTTGACAGGGTACGAGCAGTACTTC.

The V call is TRBV28, the J call TRBJ1-6; tentative D call: TRBD1 (5 bases). Germline V gene data show CDR1 as MDHEN and CDR2 as SYDVKM. The CDR3 has 14 amino acids. The V end lost 3 bases, the J end lost 6 bases, and 9 bases lay between the germline ends. The CDR3 is CASSLGLGNSPLHF. The CDR3 nucleotides read TGTGCCAGCAGTTTGGGACTCGGTAATTCACCCCTCCACTTT.

V gene TRBV4-2 combines with J gene TRBJ2-2; D remains ambiguous. The CDR3 is 14 amino acids. The ends were cut back, 4 bases at V and 2 bases at J, with 8 bases in the middle. Germline V gene sequence: CDR1 LGHNA, CDR2 YNFKEQ. This CDR3 is CASSLAVNTGELFF. The CDR3 coding sequence is TGTGCCAGCAGCCTTGCGGTAAACACCGGGGAGCTGTTTTTT.

The chain joins TRBV5-4 to TRBJ2-1; D possibly corresponds to TRBD2 (5 bases). The ends were cut back, 0 bases at V and 2 bases at J, with 9 bases in the middle. From germline, CDR1 is SGHNT and CDR2 YYREEE (reference sequence). The CDR3 runs 15 residues. The CDR3 coding sequence is TGTGCCAGCAGCTTGGCGGGGTCGACCTACAATGAGCAGTTCTTC. Its translation: CASSLAGSTYNEQFF. The full variable domain, in which reference TRBV5-4 and TRBJ2-1 provide the parts outside the CDR3, is ETGVTQSPTHLIKTRGQQVTLRCSSQSGHNTVSWYQQALGQGPQFIFQYYREEENGRGNFPPRFSGLQFPNYSSELNVNALELDDSALYLCASSLAGSTYNEQFFGPGTRLTVL.

Regarding this clone: One end of the junction does not line up with germline, which may come from a read error. This chain uses TRBV30 with TRBJ2-3; a weak D match, TRBD2 (5 bases). There are 13 residues in the CDR3. Germline V gene sequence: CDR1 GTSNPN, CDR2 SVGIG (reference sequence). Written as DNA, the CDR3 is TGCGGAGGCGCCAAGTCCCCCACAGATACGCAGTATTTT. Its translation: CGGAKSPTDTQYF.

The chain links TRBV11-2 to TRBJ1-2; TRBD1 matches at 10 bases. This CDR3 has 15 residues. V was pared by 3 bases and J by 7 bases, with 8 bases of the junction left unmatched. Per the germline V gene, CDR1 is SGHAT and CDR2 is FQNNGV. The CDR3: CASSLGTGVIRGYTF. CDR3 DNA: TGTGCCAGCAGCTTGGGGACAGGGGTGATCCGTGGCTACACCTTC. Looking up the rest from reference TRBV11-2 and TRBJ1-2 gives the full variable domain: EAGVAQSPRYKIIEKRQSVAFWCNPISGHATLYWYQQILGQGPKLLIQFQNNGVVDDSQLPKDRFSAERLKGVDSTLKIQPAKLEDSAVYLCASSLGTGVIRGYTFGSGTRLTVV.

This clone has a single count. The V and J genes are TRBV24-1 and TRBJ2-3; 16 bases line up with TRBD2. CDR1 is KGHDR and CDR2 is SFDVKD in the germline V gene. CDR3 length equals 19 residues. The V gene end was trimmed by 2 bases and the J gene end by 5 bases; junction bases not matched to a gene: 9. CDR3 in DNA: TGTGCCACCAGTGATTCCACCGGGACTAGCGGGAGGGCCCTAGATACGCAGTATTTT. This codes for CATSDSTGTSGRALDTQYF.